This TCR beta chain is drawn from a study of T cell repertoires in cytomegalovirus infection. Study overall: A matching HLA type, together with CMV infection, was signaled by public TCR beta signatures. General study results and limits: HLA-C-restricted CMV clonotypes gave the most frequent clonotype in two of eight donors. Based on cumulative public TCR beta family frequency, carriers of CMV plus the relevant HLA were identified.

This clonotype has more than one count but fewer than ten. Its antigen is not identified. TCRdb called the reads again in MiXCR, with one record for every CDR3 protein. Here the sample spans hundreds of thousands of distinct CDR3 sequences, 20% to 25% being singletons. V shed 2 bases and J shed 3 bases, with 11 bases lying between them. Germline loops: CDR1 MNHEY, CDR2 SMNVEV (reference sequence). The CDR3 totals 14 residues. The chain recombines TRBV27 with TRBJ2-7, with D perhaps being TRBD1 or TRBD2 (5 bases each). The receptor was derived from a human donor in good health (CMV status not recorded). Some clones in this sample may be carry-over from other donors' samples. Sequenced input: CD8+ T cells from PBMCs. For the CDR3, the DNA is TGTGCCAGCAGTTTACGGGGACCTGTCTACGAGCAGTACTTC. This sequence encodes CASSLRGPVYEQYF.